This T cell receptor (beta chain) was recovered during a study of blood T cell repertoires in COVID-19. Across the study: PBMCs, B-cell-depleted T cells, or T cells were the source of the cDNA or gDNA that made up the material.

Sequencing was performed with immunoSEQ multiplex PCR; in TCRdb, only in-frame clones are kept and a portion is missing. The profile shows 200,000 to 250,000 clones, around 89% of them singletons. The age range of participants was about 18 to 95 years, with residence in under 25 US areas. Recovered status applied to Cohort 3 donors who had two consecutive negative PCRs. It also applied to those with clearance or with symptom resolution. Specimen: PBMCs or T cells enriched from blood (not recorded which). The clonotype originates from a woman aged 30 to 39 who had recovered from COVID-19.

The DNA of the CDR3 is TGCGCCAGCAGCCAGCAGCTAGCGGGGGGGGCGCGGACCGGGGAGCTGTTTTTT. Translation gives CASSQQLAGGARTGELFF. This chain links TRBV4-3 with TRBJ2-2, with 12 bases aligning to TRBD2. Per germline, CDR1 LGHNA and CDR2 YSLEER. The junction had 10 bases not matched to a gene; V was cut back by 3 bases and J by 5 bases. This CDR3 region has 18 residues.